This entry lists 18 T cell receptor beta chains sequenced from one sample in a study of cytotoxic CD8 clonotypes in ibrutinib-treated CLL. Profiled with immunoSEQ multiplex PCR; TCRdb holds only in-frame clones, not every one. The table shows roughly 170,000 clones, with around 80% occurring only once. Source: PBMCs, taken after 24 months of ibrutinib treatment. The receptors here all came from a human donor with chronic lymphocytic leukemia.

The chain uses TRBV28 and TRBJ2-7; D remains unclear. Germline V gene data show CDR1 as MDHEN and CDR2 as SYDVKM. V lost 2 bases and J lost 4, with 6 bases in between. This CDR3 region has 12 residues. This chain's CDR3 is CASSLGQYEQYF. DNA for the CDR3: TGTGCCAGCAGTTTAGGGCAGTACGAGCAGTACTTC.

This clone was detected a few times. V is TRBV30 and J is TRBJ1-2; D may be TRBD1 (5 bases). The V gene's germline CDR1 is GTSNPN and CDR2 SVGIG (reference sequence). The length of the CDR3 is 11 residues. Trimming cost V 1 base and J 13 bases, with 13 bases left between them. The CDR3 spells CAWSEPTAPTF. The CDR3 DNA sequence: TGTGCCTGGAGTGAACCGACAGCCCCCACCTTC.

This clone was recorded once. The rearrangement uses TRBV25-1 and TRBJ1-1; D ambiguous. The CDR3 is made up of 13 amino acids. The V end was cut by 3 bases, the J end by 0 bases, with 5 bases between. From germline, CDR1 is MGHDK and CDR2 SYGVNS. CDR3: CASSDPVNTEAFF. The CDR3 DNA reads TGTGCCAGCAGTGACCCCGTGAACACTGAAGCTTTCTTT.

The chain joins TRBV11-2 to TRBJ2-5; possible D gene TRBD1, 5 bases. The CDR3 totals 15 residues. Deletions cut 5 bases from V and 9 bases from J, with 22 bases between. Germline CDR1 is SGHAT and CDR2 is FQNNGV. CDR3 in amino acids: CASSLTGRGRRAQYF. As DNA, the CDR3 is TGTGCCAGCAGCCTCACCGGTAGGGGAAGGCGAGCCCAGTACTTC.

The rearrangement links TRBV4-3 to TRBJ1-4; TRBD1 is a possible D gene (5 bases). CDR3 length equals 15 residues. Trimming shortened V by 0 bases and J by 2 bases, and 7 bases separated the two germline ends. Germline CDR1 reads LGHNA; CDR2 reads YSLEER. The DNA of the CDR3 is TGCGCCAGCAGCCAAGACAGGGTTACTAATGAAAAACTGTTTTTT. The encoded protein is CASSQDRVTNEKLFF.

This clone was seen a single time. This chain links TRBV27 with TRBJ2-1; D call uncertain. CDR1 is MNHEY, CDR2 SMNVEV, per germline (reference sequence). CDR3 length: 16 residues. V shed 6 bases and J shed 7 bases, with 22 bases lying between them. The CDR3 DNA sequence: TGTGCCAGCAGCTACCCGGCAGCGCCCAATATTAATGAGCAGTTCTTC. This encodes CASSYPAAPNINEQFF.

The chain couples TRBV5-1 to TRBJ1-6; 9 nucleotides align to TRBD1. The trim removed 3 bases at V and 7 bases at J, leaving 5 bases unmatched. The CDR3 totals 15 residues. CDR1 and CDR2 (germline): SGHRS, YFSETQ. CDR3 protein: CASSSVGQGNSPLHF. The CDR3 DNA sequence: TGCGCCAGCAGCTCGGTAGGACAGGGGAATTCACCCCTCCACTTT.

As regards this clone: Other DNA sequences within the sample encode an identical CDR3. This chain uses TRBV28 with TRBJ2-5; D gene uncertain. CDR3 size: 11 residues. V was trimmed by 2 bases and J by 4 bases, leaving 2 bases between them. Germline lookup yields CDR1 MDHEN and CDR2 SYDVKM. CDR3 sequence reads: CASSLGETQYF. CDR3 DNA: TGTGCCAGCAGTTTAGGAGAGACCCAGTACTTC.

The chain carries TRBV5-1 and TRBJ2-3, with a weak D call TRBD1 (6 bases). Trimming stripped 0 bases from V and 11 bases from J, with 16 bases between. Germline V gene data show CDR1 as SGHRS and CDR2 as YFSETQ. The CDR3 has 14 residues. The DNA for the CDR3 is TGCGCCAGCAGCTTGGCCCAAAACAGGGTTAAGCAGTATTTT. Its protein product is CASSLAQNRVKQYF.

The CDR3 nucleotides read TGTGCCAGCAGTGTCGGGTCTAGCGGGGGGGCTAGGGATGAGCAGTTCTTC. It specifies CASSVGSSGGARDEQFF. This chain links TRBV2 with TRBJ2-1; TRBD2 aligns across 12 bases. The V gene's germline CDR1 is SNHLY and CDR2 FYNNEI. This CDR3 has 17 amino acids. Trimming removed 4 bases from V and 8 bases from J; junction bases left unmatched: 12. Supplemented by reference TRBV2 and TRBJ2-1, the full variable domain reads EPEVTQTPSHQVTQMGQEVILRCVPISNHLYFYWYRQILGQKVEFLVSFYNNEISEKSEIFDDQFSVERPDGSNFTLKIRSTKLEDSAMYFCASSVGSSGGARDEQFFGPGTRLTVL.

J is TRBJ2-7 and V is TRBV7-9, with 8 bases matching TRBD1. This CDR3 is built from 12 residues. Per the germline V gene, CDR1 is SEHNR and CDR2 is FQNEAQ (reference sequence). Germline trimming cut 3 bases from V and 7 bases from J; bases unmatched to any gene: 2. For the CDR3, the DNA is TGTGCCAGCAGCTTCACAGGGGGGGAGCAGTACTTC. Translating gives CASSFTGGEQYF.

The chain links TRBV6-5 to TRBJ2-3, with D possibly matching TRBD1 (6 bases). Trimming pared 4 bases from V and 2 bases from J, leaving 16 bases between. CDR3 length equals 16 residues. Germline loops: CDR1 MNHEY, CDR2 SVGAGI. In DNA form, the CDR3 reads TGTGCCAGCAGTTTCGAAAGGACAGCGTCCACAGATACGCAGTATTTT. This codes for CASSFERTASTDTQYF.

This chain uses TRBV6-5 with TRBJ2-5, with D perhaps TRBD1 or TRBD2 (6 bases each). This CDR3 has 15 residues. Trimming removed 2 bases at V and 1 base at J, with 11 bases between. From germline, CDR1 is MNHEY and CDR2 SVGAGI. CDR3 nucleotide sequence: TGTGCCAGCAGTTACGGAGGGGGGCTCCAAGAGACCCAGTACTTC. This sequence encodes CASSYGGGLQETQYF.

This clone was counted only a few times. This chain links TRBV27 with TRBJ2-1; 14 nucleotides match TRBD2. The CDR3 contains 18 residues. CDR1 and CDR2 (germline): MNHEY, SMNVEV (reference sequence). V lost 5 bases to trimming and J lost 7 bases; unmatched junction nucleotides: 13. CDR3 in DNA: TGTGCCAGCAGTAGACCTGGGACTAGCGGGGGACAGGGAAATGAGCAGTTCTTC. Its protein product is CASSRPGTSGGQGNEQFF.

This clone was detected once. V is TRBV7-2 and J is TRBJ2-5; D is perhaps TRBD2 (6 bases). Germline values: CDR1 SGHTA, CDR2 FQGNSA. The CDR3 extends over 13 amino acids. V was clipped by 6 bases and J by 4 bases, with 12 bases between them. Written as DNA, the CDR3 is TGTGCCAGCAGTCCCCCTAGCGCAGAGACCCAGTACTTC. This codes for CASSPPSAETQYF. The variable domain in full, completed from reference TRBV7-2 and TRBJ2-5, reads GAGVSQSPSNKVTEKGKDVELRCDPISGHTALYWYRQSLGQGLEFLIYFQGNSAPDKSGLPSDRFSAERTGGSVSTLTIQRTQQEDSAVYLCASSPPSAETQYFGPGTRLLVL.

This chain connects TRBV19 to TRBJ1-5, with D possibly being TRBD1 (5 bases). The CDR3 covers 17 residues. Trimming took 2 bases from V and 5 from J, leaving 19 bases between them. Looked up from germline, CDR1 is LNHDA and CDR2 is SQIVND (reference sequence). CDR3 nucleotides: TGTGCCAGTAGTATAAGGGCGGGGACCGTCTCCGATCAGCCCCAGCATTTT. Protein sequence: CASSIRAGTVSDQPQHF.

The chain carries TRBV13 and TRBJ2-1; 8 nucleotides match TRBD2. CDR1 is PRHDT, CDR2 FYEKMQ, per germline (reference sequence). Trimming took 5 bases from V and 2 from J; bases not matched to a gene: 11. This CDR3 comprises 17 residues. In DNA form, the CDR3 reads TGTGCCAGCAGCACACGGCCGGGACTAGGGCCCTACAATGAGCAGTTCTTC. Protein product: CASSTRPGLGPYNEQFF.

The chain combines TRBV6-1 with TRBJ1-5, with D maybe TRBD1 (6 bases). Germline V gives CDR1 MNHNS, CDR2 SASEGT. CDR3 length equals 15 residues. Trimming pared 1 base from V and 4 bases from J, leaving 11 bases between. The CDR3: CASSEEGGLNQPQHF. The CDR3 nucleotides read TGTGCCAGCAGTGAAGAGGGGGGATTAAATCAGCCCCAGCATTTT.